This T cell receptor beta chain comes out of a study of cytomegalovirus exposure and HLA in healthy donors. About the study: Per a later analysis, the approximately 600 first-cohort and under 150 validation repertoires shared one platform.

Sequencing used immunoSEQ multiplex PCR; TCRdb keeps in-frame clones, though not all of them. This sample has around 250,000 clones, with 90% found just once. The CDR3 extends over 13 amino acids. V dropped 4 bases and J dropped 4 bases, with 11 bases sitting between them. CDR1 MNHEY and CDR2 SMNVEV come from the germline V gene (reference sequence). The source material was PBMCs. The chain uses TRBV27 and TRBJ2-7, with D possibly being TRBD1 (5 bases). This clonotype was obtained from a woman aged 18-29 years in good health and CMV-seronegative. The CDR3: CASSSGSGYEQYV. For the CDR3, the DNA is TGTGCCAGCAGTTCAGGGTCCGGGTACGAGCAGTACGTC.